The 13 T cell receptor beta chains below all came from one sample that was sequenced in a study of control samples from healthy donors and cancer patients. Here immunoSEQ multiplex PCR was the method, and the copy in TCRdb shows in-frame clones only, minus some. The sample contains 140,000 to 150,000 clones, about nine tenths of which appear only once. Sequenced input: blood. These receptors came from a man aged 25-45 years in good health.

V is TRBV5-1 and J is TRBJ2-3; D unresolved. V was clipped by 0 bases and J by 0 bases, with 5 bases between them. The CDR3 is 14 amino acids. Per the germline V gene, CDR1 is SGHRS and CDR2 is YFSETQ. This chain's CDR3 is CASSLGGSTDTQYF. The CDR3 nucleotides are TGCGCCAGCAGCTTGGGTGGAAGCACAGATACGCAGTATTTT.

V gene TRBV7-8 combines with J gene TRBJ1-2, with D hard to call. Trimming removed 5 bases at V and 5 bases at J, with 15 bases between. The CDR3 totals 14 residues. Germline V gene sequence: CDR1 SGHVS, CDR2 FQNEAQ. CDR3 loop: CASSQRASTYGYTF. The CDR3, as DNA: TGTGCCAGCAGCCAACGCGCAAGCACATATGGCTACACCTTC.

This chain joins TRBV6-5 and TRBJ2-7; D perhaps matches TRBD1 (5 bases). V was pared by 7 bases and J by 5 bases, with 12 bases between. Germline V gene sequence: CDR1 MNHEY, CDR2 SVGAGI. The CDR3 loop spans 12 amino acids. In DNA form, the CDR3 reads TGTGCCAGCACTTCCAGGGTAAACGAGCAGTACTTC. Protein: CASTSRVNEQYF.

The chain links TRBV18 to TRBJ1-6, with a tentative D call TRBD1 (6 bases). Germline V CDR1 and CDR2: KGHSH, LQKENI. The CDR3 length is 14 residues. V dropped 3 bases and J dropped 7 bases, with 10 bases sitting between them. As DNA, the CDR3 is TGTGCCAGCTCACCCTCGGGGGCAAATTCACCCCTCCACTTT. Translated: CASSPSGANSPLHF.

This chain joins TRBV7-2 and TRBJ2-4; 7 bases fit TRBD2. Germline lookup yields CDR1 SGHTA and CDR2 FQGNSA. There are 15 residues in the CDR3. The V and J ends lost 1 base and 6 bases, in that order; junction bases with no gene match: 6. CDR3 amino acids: CASSLGREGLNIQYF. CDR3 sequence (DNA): TGTGCCAGCAGCTTAGGCAGGGAGGGACTAAACATTCAGTACTTC.

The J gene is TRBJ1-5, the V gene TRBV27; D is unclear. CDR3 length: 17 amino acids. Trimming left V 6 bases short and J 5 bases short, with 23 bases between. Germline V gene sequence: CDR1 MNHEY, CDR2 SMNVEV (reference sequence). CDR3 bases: TGTGCCAGCAGCTCAAAAAACGGCCCCGGGGTTGATCAGCCCCAGCATTTT. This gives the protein CASSSKNGPGVDQPQHF.

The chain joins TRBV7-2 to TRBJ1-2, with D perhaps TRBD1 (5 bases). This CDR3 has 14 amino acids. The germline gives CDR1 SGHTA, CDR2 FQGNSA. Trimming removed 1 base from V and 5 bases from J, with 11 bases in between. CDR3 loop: CASSLGEAGYGYTF. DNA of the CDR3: TGTGCCAGCAGCTTAGGGGAAGCAGGGTATGGCTACACCTTC.

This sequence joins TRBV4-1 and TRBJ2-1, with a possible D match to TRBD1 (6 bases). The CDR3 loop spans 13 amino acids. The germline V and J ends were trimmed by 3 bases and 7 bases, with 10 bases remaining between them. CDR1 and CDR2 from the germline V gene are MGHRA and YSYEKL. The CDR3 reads CASSQGRGNEQFF. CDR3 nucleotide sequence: TGCGCCAGCAGCCAGGGTAGGGGGAATGAGCAGTTCTTC.

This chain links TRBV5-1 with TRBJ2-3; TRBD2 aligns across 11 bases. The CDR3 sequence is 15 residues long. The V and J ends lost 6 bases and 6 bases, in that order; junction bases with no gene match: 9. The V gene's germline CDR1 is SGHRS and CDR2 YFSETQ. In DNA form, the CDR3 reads TGCGCCAGCACTTTGACTAGCGGGGCGATGGATACGCAGTATTTT. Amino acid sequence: CASTLTSGAMDTQYF.

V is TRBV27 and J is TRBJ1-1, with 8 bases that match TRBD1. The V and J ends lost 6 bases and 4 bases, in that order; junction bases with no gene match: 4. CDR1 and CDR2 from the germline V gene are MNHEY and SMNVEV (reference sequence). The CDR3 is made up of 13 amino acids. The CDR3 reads CASSQGAGTEAFF. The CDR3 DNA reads TGTGCCAGCAGCCAGGGGGCCGGCACTGAAGCTTTCTTT.

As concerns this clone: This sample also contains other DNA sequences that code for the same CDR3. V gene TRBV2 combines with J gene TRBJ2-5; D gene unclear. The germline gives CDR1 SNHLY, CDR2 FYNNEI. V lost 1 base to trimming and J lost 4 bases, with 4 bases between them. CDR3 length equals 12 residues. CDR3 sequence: CASSEGRETQYF. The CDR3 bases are TGTGCCAGCAGTGAAGGGAGAGAGACCCAGTACTTC.

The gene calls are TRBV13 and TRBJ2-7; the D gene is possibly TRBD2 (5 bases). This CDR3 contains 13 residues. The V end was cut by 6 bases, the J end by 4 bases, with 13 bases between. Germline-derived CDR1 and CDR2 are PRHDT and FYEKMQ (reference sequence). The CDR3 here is CASSRGLRYEQYF. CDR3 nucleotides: TGTGCCAGCAGTCGCGGACTTAGGTACGAGCAGTACTTC.

The CDR3 region has the DNA TGTGCCAGCAGTTACTCGAGATACGGGCAGAACACTGAAGCTTTCTTT. Translating gives CASSYSRYGQNTEAFF. This chain uses TRBV6-5 with TRBJ1-1; D uncertain. This CDR3 has 16 amino acids. Germline V gene data show CDR1 as MNHEY and CDR2 as SVGAGI. Deletions cut 0 bases from V and 1 base from J, with 12 bases between.